Listed below are T cell receptor beta chains from one sample, sequenced in a study of regulatory T cells in long-lasting Graves disease. Using its own MiXCR run on the multiplex PCR reads, TCRdb lists one record per CDR3 protein. This table has 450,000 to 600,000 distinct CDR3 sequences, roughly 12% appearing once. The data also belong to a second study, concerning T cells in Graves' hyperthyroidism and ophthalmopathy.

The specimen was peripheral blood mononuclear cells (PBMCs), collected at new diagnosis, from a patient treated with antithyroid drugs. These receptors originate from a man between 25 and 39 years old with Graves disease. Both conserved end residues are part of each CDR3. Fields, in order: J gene, clone size, D gene, V gene, CDR3 length, CDR3 protein. The D gene is left open where the match is weak. Clone size is shown for a subset of rows, as once, few, many or a class of expanded clone.

TRBJ2-6 | few | NA | TRBV20-1 | 16 | CSARVYRDAGANVLTF
TRBJ2-7 | NA | TRBD2 | TRBV4-1 | 16 | CASSRPSGVSFGEQYF
TRBJ2-7 | many | NA | TRBV12-5 | 16 | CASGLVRSSSSYEQYF
TRBJ2-7 | many | TRBD1 | TRBV20-1 | 14 | CSATPGQAIHEQYF
TRBJ2-7 | many | TRBD2 | TRBV5-1 | 18 | CASSFQTTSGSIPYEQYF
TRBJ2-1 | few | NA | TRBV30 | 13 | CAWSVQVAAEQFF
TRBJ2-1 | many | NA | TRBV12-3/TRBV12-4 | 15 | CASTLREQGGGGQFF
TRBJ2-1 | many | TRBD2 | TRBV2 | 12 | CASMGGRAPQFF
TRBJ2-1 | NA | NA | TRBV24-1 | 16 | CATSDLGRGEYNEQFF
TRBJ2-5 | NA | NA | TRBV4-2 | 15 | CASSQEIQFQETQYF
TRBJ2-3 | NA | TRBD1 | TRBV6-2/TRBV6-3 | 19 | CAREVQGEYTSSSTDTQYF
TRBJ2-5 | many | NA | TRBV7-2 | 13 | CASSSQGSETQYF
TRBJ2-2 | NA | TRBD1 | TRBV14 | 16 | CASSQAGTGNTGELFF
TRBJ2-5 | many | NA | TRBV11-2 | 16 | CASSSSSLRAQETQYF
TRBJ1-4 | many | TRBD1 | TRBV2 | 14 | CASRPGTGIEKLFF
TRBJ2-1 | few | NA | TRBV6-2/TRBV6-3 | 16 | CASSYSDTGLSNEQFF
TRBJ2-3 | many | NA | TRBV5-1 | 13 | CASSPPTRDTQYF
TRBJ2-5 | NA | TRBD2 | TRBV29-1 | 17 | CSADGLADHIPLETQYF
TRBJ1-4 | NA | TRBD1 | TRBV5-1 | 16 | CASSSWAGTVNEKLFF
TRBJ2-7 | many | NA | TRBV20-1 | 11 | CSVGTTYEQYF
TRBJ2-1 | NA | TRBD2 | TRBV6-1 | 19 | CASRPSGTSGSQSYNEQFF
TRBJ2-1 | NA | NA | TRBV9 | 16 | CASSVNPTRVYNEQFF
TRBJ1-5 | few | TRBD1 | TRBV19 | 15 | CASSIRDRLNQPQHF
TRBJ1-5 | many | NA | TRBV19 | 14 | CATASVGAGQPQHF
TRBJ2-3 | many | TRBD1 | TRBV11-3 | 15 | CASSWGRGGRDTQYF
TRBJ2-7 | many | NA | TRBV28 | 13 | CASSLVGDYEQYF
TRBJ1-5 | many | NA | TRBV6-1 | 13 | CACKPGGNQPQHF
TRBJ2-2 | many | TRBD2 | TRBV30 | 14 | CAWSEGRVTGELFF
TRBJ2-5 | NA | NA | TRBV5-1 | 13 | CASSSLAEETQYF
TRBJ1-5 | NA | NA | TRBV12-3/TRBV12-4 | 16 | CASSTQGQHTYQPQHF
TRBJ1-1 | NA | TRBD1 | TRBV14 | 17 | CASRRTGEPIMNTEAFF
TRBJ2-3 | few | NA | TRBV30 | 13 | CAWVANGTDTQYF
TRBJ2-6 | NA | NA | TRBV5-1 | 18 | CASRIGDGSLSGANVLTF
TRBJ2-7 | many | TRBD1 | TRBV20-1 | 14 | CSAMPGQGAYEQYF
TRBJ2-7 | many | NA | TRBV7-8 | 15 | CASSLASESFYEQYF
TRBJ2-5 | few | NA | TRBV6-1 | 15 | CASSGFQGLQETQYF
TRBJ1-5 | few | NA | TRBV20-1 | 14 | CSAGRTSYNQPQHF
TRBJ1-4 | few | NA | TRBV7-8 | 19 | CASSLEVAGTWGSNEKLFF
TRBJ2-2 | NA | NA | TRBV19 | 14 | CASGGLFPTGELFF
TRBJ2-2 | few | NA | TRBV19 | 14 | CASSIGAYTGELFF
TRBJ2-7 | few | TRBD1 | TRBV20-1 | 11 | CSAAPRGEQYF
TRBJ1-1 | NA | NA | TRBV5-7 | 14 | CASSLDPQNTEAFF
TRBJ2-1 | few | NA | TRBV6-2/TRBV6-3 | 13 | CASSWTYRNEQFF
TRBJ2-1 | many | TRBD2 | TRBV10-1 | 17 | CASSEVSGLGTLDEQFF
TRBJ1-1 | NA | NA | TRBV20-1 | 12 | CSAAPSFGEAFF
TRBJ2-7 | NA | TRBD2 | TRBV6-1 | 12 | CASSSSGSEQYF
TRBJ1-1 | many | TRBD1 | TRBV6-1 | 15 | CAGVDRGGMNTEAFF
TRBJ2-7 | many | TRBD1 | TRBV19 | 16 | CASRGFPGQGLYEQYF
TRBJ2-5 | NA | NA | TRBV10-3 | 13 | CAISGAGKETQYF
TRBJ2-7 | many | TRBD2 | TRBV29-1 | 12 | CSVEGEGLEQYF
TRBJ1-1 | many | NA | TRBV15 | 14 | CATSRPGTTTEAFF
TRBJ2-1 | NA | NA | TRBV9 | 14 | CASSVVGGVDEQFF
TRBJ1-1 | few | TRBD1 | TRBV3-1 | 14 | CASSTGQANTEAFF
TRBJ2-3 | NA | TRBD2 | TRBV27 | 17 | CASRAPGLAGAKDTQYF
TRBJ2-7 | many | TRBD1 | TRBV5-1 | 14 | CASSGRQGPYEQYF
TRBJ1-1 | few | NA | TRBV10-3 | 12 | CAIKGGDTEAFF
TRBJ1-2 | NA | NA | TRBV19 | 14 | CASSLQGSNYGYTF